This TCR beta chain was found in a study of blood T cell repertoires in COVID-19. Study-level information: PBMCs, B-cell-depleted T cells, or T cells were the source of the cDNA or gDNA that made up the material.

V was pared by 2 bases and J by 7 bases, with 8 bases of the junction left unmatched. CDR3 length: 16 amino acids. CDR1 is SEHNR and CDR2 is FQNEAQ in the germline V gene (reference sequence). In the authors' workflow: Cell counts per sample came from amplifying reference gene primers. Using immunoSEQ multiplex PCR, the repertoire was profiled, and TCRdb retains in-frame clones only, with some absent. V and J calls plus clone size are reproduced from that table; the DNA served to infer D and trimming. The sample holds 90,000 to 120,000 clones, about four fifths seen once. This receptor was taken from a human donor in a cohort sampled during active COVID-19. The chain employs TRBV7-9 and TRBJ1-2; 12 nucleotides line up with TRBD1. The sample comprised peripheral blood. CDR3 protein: CASSLSPGTGGSGYTF. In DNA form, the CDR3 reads TGTGCCAGCAGCTTATCTCCCGGGACAGGGGGCAGTGGCTACACCTTC.